This T cell receptor (beta chain) was identified during a study of siplizumab effects on memory and regulatory T cells. The CDR3 covers 13 residues. V was clipped by 0 bases and J by 7 bases, with 6 bases between them. CDR1 and CDR2 from the germline V gene are LGHNA and YNFKEQ. Comments on this clone: Antigen unknown.

Findings of the study overall: Some alloreactive sequences were traceable to unstimulated CD4+ memory cells, and siplizumab significantly reduced them. Suppressive function of proliferating Tregs from siplizumab cultures was not confirmed. In controls, less than 30% of mappable alloreactive CD4+ clones were Treg-derived on average, versus about 64% with siplizumab.

This table comes from immunoSEQ multiplex PCR, and its TCRdb copy is limited to in-frame clones, with some not included. In the table there are roughly 97,000 clones, roughly 92% of which are singletons. This sequence was found in a human donor in good health. The sample comprised Tregs sorted from blood. This chain connects TRBV4-2 to TRBJ2-2; D unresolved. This chain's CDR3 is CASSQDLIGELFF. CDR3 coding DNA: TGTGCCAGCAGCCAAGATTTAATCGGGGAGCTGTTTTTT.